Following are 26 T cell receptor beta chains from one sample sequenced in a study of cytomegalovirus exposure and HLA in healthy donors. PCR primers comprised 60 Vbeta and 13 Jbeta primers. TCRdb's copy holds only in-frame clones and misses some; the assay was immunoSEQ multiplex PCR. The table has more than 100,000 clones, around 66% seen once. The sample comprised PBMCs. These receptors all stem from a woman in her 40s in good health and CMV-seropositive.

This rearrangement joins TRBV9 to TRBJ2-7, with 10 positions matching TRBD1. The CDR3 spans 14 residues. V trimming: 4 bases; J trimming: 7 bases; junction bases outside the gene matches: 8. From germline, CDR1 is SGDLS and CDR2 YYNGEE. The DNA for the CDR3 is TGTGCCAGCAGCCTAGGGACAGGGGAGGGGGAGCAGTACTTC. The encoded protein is CASSLGTGEGEQYF.

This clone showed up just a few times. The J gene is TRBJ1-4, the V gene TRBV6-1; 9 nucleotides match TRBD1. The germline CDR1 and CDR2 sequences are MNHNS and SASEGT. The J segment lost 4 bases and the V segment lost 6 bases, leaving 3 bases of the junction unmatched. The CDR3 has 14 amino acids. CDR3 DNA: TGTGCCAGCAGGGGACAGGGAGTTAATGAAAAACTGTTTTTT. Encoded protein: CASRGQGVNEKLFF.

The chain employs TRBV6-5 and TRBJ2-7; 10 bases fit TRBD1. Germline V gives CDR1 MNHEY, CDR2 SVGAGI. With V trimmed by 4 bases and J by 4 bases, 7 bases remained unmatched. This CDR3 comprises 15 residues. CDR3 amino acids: CASSSSGQGWYEQYF. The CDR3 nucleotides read TGTGCCAGCAGTTCCTCGGGACAGGGGTGGTACGAGCAGTACTTC.

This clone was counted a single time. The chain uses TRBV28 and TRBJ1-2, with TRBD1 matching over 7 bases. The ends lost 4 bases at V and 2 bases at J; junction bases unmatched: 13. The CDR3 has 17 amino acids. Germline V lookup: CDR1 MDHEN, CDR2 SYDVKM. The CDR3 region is CASSSNPSDRENYGYTF. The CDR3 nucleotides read TGTGCCAGCAGTTCAAATCCCAGCGACAGGGAAAACTATGGCTACACCTTC.

CDR3 nucleotide sequence: TGCGCCAGCAGCTATGGCGGGGGAGGGAGAGACGAGCAGTACTTC. Protein product: CASSYGGGGRDEQYF. The V and J genes are TRBV5-1 and TRBJ2-7; 7 nucleotides agree with TRBD2. The CDR3 consists of 15 residues. Losses at the gene ends were 3 bases for V and 5 bases for J; bases not matched to a gene: 11. CDR1 is SGHRS, CDR2 YFSETQ, per germline.

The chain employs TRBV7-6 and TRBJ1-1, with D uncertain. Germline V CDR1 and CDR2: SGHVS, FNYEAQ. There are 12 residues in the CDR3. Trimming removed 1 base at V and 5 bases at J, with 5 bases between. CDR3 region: CASSLDLTEAFF. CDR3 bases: TGTGCCAGCAGCTTAGACTTGACTGAAGCTTTCTTT.

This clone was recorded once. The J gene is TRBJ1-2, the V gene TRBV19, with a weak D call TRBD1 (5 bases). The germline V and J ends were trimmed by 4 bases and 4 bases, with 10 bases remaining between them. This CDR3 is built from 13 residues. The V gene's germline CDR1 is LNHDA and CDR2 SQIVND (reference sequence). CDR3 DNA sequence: TGTGCCAGTAGTACACAGGATTTCTATGGCTACACCTTC. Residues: CASSTQDFYGYTF.

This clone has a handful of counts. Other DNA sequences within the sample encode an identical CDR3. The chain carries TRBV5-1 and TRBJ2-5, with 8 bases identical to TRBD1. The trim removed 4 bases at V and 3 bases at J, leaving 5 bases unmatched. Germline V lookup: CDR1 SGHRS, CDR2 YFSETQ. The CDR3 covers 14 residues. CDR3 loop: CASSRGQGEETQYF. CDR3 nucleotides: TGCGCCAGCAGCCGTGGACAGGGAGAAGAGACCCAGTACTTC.

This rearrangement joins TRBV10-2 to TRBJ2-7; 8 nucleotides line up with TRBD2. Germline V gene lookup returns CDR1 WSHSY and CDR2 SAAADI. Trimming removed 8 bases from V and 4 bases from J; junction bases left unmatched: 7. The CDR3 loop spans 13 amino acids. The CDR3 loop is CASQPGLGYEQYF. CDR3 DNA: TGCGCCAGCCAACCGGGACTAGGGTACGAGCAGTACTTC.

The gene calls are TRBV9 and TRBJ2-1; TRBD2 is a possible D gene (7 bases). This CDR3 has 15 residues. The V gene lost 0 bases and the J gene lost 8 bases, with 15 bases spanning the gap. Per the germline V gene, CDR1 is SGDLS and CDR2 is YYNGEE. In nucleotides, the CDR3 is TGTGCCAGCAGCGTAGAGGTGGGGGGGCGGGATGAGCAGTTCTTC. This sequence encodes CASSVEVGGRDEQFF.

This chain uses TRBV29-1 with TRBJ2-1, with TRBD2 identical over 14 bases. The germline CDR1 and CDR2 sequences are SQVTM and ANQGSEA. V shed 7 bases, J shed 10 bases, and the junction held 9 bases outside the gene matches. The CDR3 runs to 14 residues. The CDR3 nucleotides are TGCAGCGGGGGGGGACTAGCGGGAGATCGAGAGCAGTTCTTC. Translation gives CSGGGLAGDREQFF.

For the CDR3, the DNA is TGTGCCAGCTCACCATCAGGGCGGACTGAAGCTTTCTTT. Its translation is CASSPSGRTEAFF. The chain recombines TRBV18 with TRBJ1-1; D perhaps matches TRBD1 (5 bases). Trimming took off 2 bases at V and 5 bases at J, with 9 bases between the two ends. In germline, CDR1 is KGHSH, CDR2 LQKENI. The CDR3 spans 13 residues.

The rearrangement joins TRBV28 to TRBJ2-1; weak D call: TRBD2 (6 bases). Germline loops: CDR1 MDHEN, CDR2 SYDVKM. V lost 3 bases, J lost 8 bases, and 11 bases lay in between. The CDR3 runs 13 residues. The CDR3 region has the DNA TGTGCCAGCAGTTTTAGGAGGGTGGATGAGCAGTTCTTC. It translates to CASSFRRVDEQFF.

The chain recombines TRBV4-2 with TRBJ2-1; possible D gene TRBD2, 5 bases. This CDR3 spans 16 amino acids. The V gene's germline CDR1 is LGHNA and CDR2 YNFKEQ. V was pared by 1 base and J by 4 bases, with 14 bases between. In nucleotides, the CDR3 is TGTGCCAGCAGCCAAGGGGCTAGCATCTCGTACAATGAGCAGTTCTTC. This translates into CASSQGASISYNEQFF.

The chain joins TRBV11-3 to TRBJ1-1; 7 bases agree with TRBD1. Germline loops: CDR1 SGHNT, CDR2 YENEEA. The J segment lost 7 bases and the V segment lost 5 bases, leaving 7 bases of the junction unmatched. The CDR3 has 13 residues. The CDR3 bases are TGTGCCAGCAGCATTACAGGGGCGAATGAAGCTTTCTTT. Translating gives CASSITGANEAFF.

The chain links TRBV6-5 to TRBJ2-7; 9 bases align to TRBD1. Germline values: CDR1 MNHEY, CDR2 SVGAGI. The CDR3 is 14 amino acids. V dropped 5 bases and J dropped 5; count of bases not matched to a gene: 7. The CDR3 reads CASSPGQGLDEQYF. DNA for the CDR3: TGTGCCAGCAGTCCCGGACAGGGGTTGGACGAGCAGTACTTC.

The chain's CDR3 is CASSPSYAGGYEQYF. The CDR3 coding sequence is TGTGCCAGCAGCCCCAGCTACGCGGGAGGATACGAGCAGTACTTC. The chain employs TRBV9 and TRBJ2-7, with 8 bases aligning to TRBD2. Germline assignment: CDR1 SGDLS and CDR2 YYNGEE. The CDR3 length is 15 residues. With V trimmed by 4 bases and J by 4 bases, 10 bases remained unmatched.

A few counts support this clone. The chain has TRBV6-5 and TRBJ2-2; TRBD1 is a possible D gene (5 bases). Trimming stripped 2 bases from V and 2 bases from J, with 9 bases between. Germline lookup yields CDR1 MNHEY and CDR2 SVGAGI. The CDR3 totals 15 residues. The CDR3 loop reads CASSYDRLNTGELFF. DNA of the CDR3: TGTGCCAGCAGTTACGACAGACTCAACACCGGGGAGCTGTTTTTT.

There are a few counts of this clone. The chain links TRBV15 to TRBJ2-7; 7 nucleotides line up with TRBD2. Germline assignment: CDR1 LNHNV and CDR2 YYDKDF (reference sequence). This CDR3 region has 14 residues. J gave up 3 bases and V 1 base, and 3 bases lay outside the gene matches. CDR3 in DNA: TGTGCCACCAGCAGAGGGGGGGGAGGCTACGAGCAGTACTTC. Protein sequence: CATSRGGGGYEQYF.

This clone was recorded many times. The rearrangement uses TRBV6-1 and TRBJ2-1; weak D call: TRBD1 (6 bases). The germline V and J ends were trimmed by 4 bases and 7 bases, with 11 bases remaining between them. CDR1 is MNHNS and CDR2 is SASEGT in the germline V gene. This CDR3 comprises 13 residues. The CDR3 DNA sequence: TGTGCCAGCAGTGTTTCAGGGGAGAATGAGCAGTTCTTC. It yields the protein CASSVSGENEQFF.

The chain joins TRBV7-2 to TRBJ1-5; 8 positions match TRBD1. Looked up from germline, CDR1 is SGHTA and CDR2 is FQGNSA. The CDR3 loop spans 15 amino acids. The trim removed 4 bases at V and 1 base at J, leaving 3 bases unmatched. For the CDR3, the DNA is TGTGCCAGCAGCTGGACAGGGATAAGCAATCAGCCCCAGCATTTT. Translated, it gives CASSWTGISNQPQHF.

CDR3 nucleotide sequence: TGTGCCAGCAGCTCACCGGGACTAGCGGGAGGGCAAAGACAGTTCTTC. Residues: CASSSPGLAGGQRQFF. The gene calls are TRBV7-2 and TRBJ2-1, with 16 bases aligning to TRBD2. With V trimmed by 4 bases and J by 13 bases, 10 bases remained unmatched. Germline-derived CDR1 and CDR2 are SGHTA and FQGNSA. This CDR3 contains 16 residues.

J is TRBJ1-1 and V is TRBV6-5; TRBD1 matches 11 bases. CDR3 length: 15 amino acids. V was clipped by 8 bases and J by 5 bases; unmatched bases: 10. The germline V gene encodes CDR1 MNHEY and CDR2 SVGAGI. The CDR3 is CASERGQGVRTEAFF. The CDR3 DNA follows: TGTGCCAGCGAACGGGGACAGGGGGTTCGAACTGAAGCTTTCTTT.

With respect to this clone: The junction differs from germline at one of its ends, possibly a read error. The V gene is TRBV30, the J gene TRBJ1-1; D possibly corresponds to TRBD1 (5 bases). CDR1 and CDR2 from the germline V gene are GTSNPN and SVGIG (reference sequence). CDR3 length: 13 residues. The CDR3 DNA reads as TGTGCCTGGAGTGTACTTAGGGGACTTGAAGCTTCCTTT. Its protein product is CAWSVLRGLEASF.

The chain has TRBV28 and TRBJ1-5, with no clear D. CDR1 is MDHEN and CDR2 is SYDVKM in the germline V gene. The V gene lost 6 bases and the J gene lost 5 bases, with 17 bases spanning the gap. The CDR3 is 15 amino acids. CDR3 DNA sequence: TGTGCCAGCAGCCTTGACTCCCCTCTATATCAGCCCCAGCATTTT. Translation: CASSLDSPLYQPQHF.

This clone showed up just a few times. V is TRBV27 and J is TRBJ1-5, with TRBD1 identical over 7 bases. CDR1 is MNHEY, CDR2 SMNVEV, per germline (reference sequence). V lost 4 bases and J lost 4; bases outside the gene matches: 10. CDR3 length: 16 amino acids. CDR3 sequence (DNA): TGTGCCAGCAGTTCACAGGGGATTCGAGGGAATCAGCCCCAGCATTTT. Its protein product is CASSSQGIRGNQPQHF.